The 29 T cell receptor beta chains below come from one sample, sequenced in a study of T-cell reconstitution after alpha-beta-depleted transplantation in children. Construction of the TCRbeta library involved unique molecular identifiers. In TCRdb, the PCR reads were re-called with MiXCR into one record per CDR3 protein. The sample contains a few hundred thousand distinct CDR3 sequences, around 17% of which appear only once. The sample consisted of PBMCs from the stem cell graft donor, taken from the stem cell graft. The receptors here all came from a human donor who donated a stem cell graft to a child with acute lymphoblastic leukemia.

The chain is built from TRBV27 and TRBJ2-1; 8 bases fit TRBD2. Germline loops: CDR1 MNHEY, CDR2 SMNVEV (reference sequence). The CDR3 consists of 17 residues. With 6 bases clipped from V and 4 bases from J, the junction kept 14 bases outside the gene matches. The CDR3 is CASSLTGPGGKYNEQFF. The CDR3 DNA reads TGTGCCAGCAGCTTAACGGGGCCGGGAGGGAAGTACAATGAGCAGTTCTTC.

This clonotype has a handful of counts. This sequence joins TRBV12-3 or TRBV12-4 and TRBJ2-4, with D tentatively TRBD2 (5 bases). The CDR3 extends over 18 amino acids. The ends were cut back, 4 bases at V and 0 bases at J, with 19 bases in the middle. For the CDR3, the DNA is TGTGCCAGCAGTTCCCTTTATAGACACGGGATAGCCAAAAACATTCAGTACTTC. Translating gives CASSSLYRHGIAKNIQYF.

The sample holds a few counts of this clonotype. The chain combines TRBV10-3 with TRBJ1-1; D gene unclear. V was clipped by 2 bases and J by 0 bases, with 4 bases between them. The germline V gene has CDR1 ENHRY and CDR2 SYGVKD. This CDR3 comprises 13 residues. CDR3 DNA: TGTGCCATCAGTGAGCCGCTGAACACTGAAGCTTTCTTT. It encodes CAISEPLNTEAFF.

The genes are TRBV10-3 and TRBJ2-7; D not resolved. CDR1 is ENHRY and CDR2 is SYGVKD in the germline V gene. Between the trimmed V and J ends, which lost 3 bases and 0 bases, there was a span of 9 bases. The CDR3 has 14 amino acids. The DNA of the CDR3 is TGTGCCATCAGTGACCCGTACTACTCCTACGAGCAGTACTTC. This translates into CAISDPYYSYEQYF.

This clonotype was detected a few times. The V call is TRBV5-1, the J call TRBJ2-7, with 11 bases that match TRBD1. Per the germline V gene, CDR1 is SGHRS and CDR2 is YFSETQ. After removal of 0 bases from V and 4 bases from J, the junction contained 9 bases not matched to a gene. This CDR3 has 17 amino acids. The DNA for the CDR3 is TGCGCCAGCAGCTTGGCAGCCGGGACAGGGGGGTTTTACGAGCAGTACTTC. It specifies CASSLAAGTGGFYEQYF.

This chain joins TRBV12-5 and TRBJ1-5; TRBD1 might be the D (5 bases). V was trimmed by 2 bases and J by 6 bases, leaving 8 bases between them. The CDR3 covers 13 residues. Germline lookup yields CDR1 LGHNT and CDR2 FRNRAP. The CDR3 loop is CASGLIQGQPQHF. The DNA for the CDR3 is TGTGCTAGTGGTTTGATTCAGGGTCAGCCCCAGCATTTT.

This clonotype was picked up a small number of times. CDR3 in amino acids: CSARTGQGFYEQYF. In DNA form, the CDR3 reads TGCAGTGCTAGAACGGGACAGGGGTTCTACGAGCAGTACTTC. The chain is built from TRBV20-1 and TRBJ2-7, with 10 nucleotides matching TRBD1. The CDR3 contains 14 residues. The J segment lost 3 bases and the V segment lost 2 bases, leaving 4 bases of the junction unmatched. Germline CDR1 reads DFQATT; CDR2 reads SNEGSKA (reference sequence).

The CDR3 protein is CASSVSWASGRTEQFF. The CDR3 DNA reads as TGCGCCAGCAGTGTCTCGTGGGCTAGCGGGAGGACTGAGCAGTTCTTC. The V and J genes are TRBV10-1 and TRBJ2-1; the match to TRBD2 covers 11 bases. Germline V gene sequence: CDR1 WNHNN, CDR2 SYGVQD (reference sequence). J lost 9 bases, V lost 4 bases, and 11 bases had no gene match. The CDR3 is 16 amino acids.

This clonotype has only a few counts. The chain carries TRBV7-9 and TRBJ2-7; the D gene is possibly TRBD2 (6 bases). V gave up 5 bases and J gave up 4 bases, with 18 bases separating them. From germline, CDR1 is SEHNR and CDR2 FQNEAQ (reference sequence). This CDR3 comprises 15 residues. The CDR3 DNA reads as TGTGCCAGCAGCCTCTCGTCGGGAGTCTATTACGAGCAGTACTTC. It yields the protein CASSLSSGVYYEQYF.

The chain employs TRBV10-3 and TRBJ2-7, with D possibly matching TRBD1 (5 bases). The CDR3 length is 13 residues. V was trimmed by 3 bases and J by 3 bases, leaving 9 bases between them. CDR1 is ENHRY and CDR2 is SYGVKD in the germline V gene. CDR3 DNA sequence: TGTGCCATCAGTGATGACAGAGACTACGAGCAGTACTTC. Its protein product is CAISDDRDYEQYF.

The chain links TRBV7-9 to TRBJ2-1; TRBD1 matches at 10 bases. The CDR3 covers 15 residues. V shed 7 bases, J shed 7 bases, and the junction held 10 bases outside the gene matches. Germline V lookup: CDR1 SEHNR, CDR2 FQNEAQ (reference sequence). The CDR3 DNA follows: TGTGCCAGCAACCCGACAGGGGGCCGGGGGAATGAGCAGTTCTTC. This codes for CASNPTGGRGNEQFF.

This clonotype was detected only a few times. J is TRBJ2-1 and V is TRBV6-5; TRBD2 matches 8 bases. The CDR3 is 18 residues long. Trimming took 0 bases from V and 7 from J; bases not matched to a gene: 14. The germline V gene has CDR1 MNHEY and CDR2 SVGAGI. CDR3 sequence reads: CASSYSTRFSGALNEQFF. CDR3 nucleotide sequence: TGTGCCAGCAGTTACTCTACCCGTTTTAGCGGGGCCTTGAATGAGCAGTTCTTC.

The chain uses TRBV12-3 or TRBV12-4 and TRBJ1-1; no reliable D call. This CDR3 has 13 amino acids. V was trimmed by 6 bases and J by 5 bases, leaving 13 bases between them. CDR3 sequence (DNA): TGTGCCAGCAGCTGGGAGGACGGGACTGAAGCTTTCTTT. Translated: CASSWEDGTEAFF.

The chain employs TRBV5-1 and TRBJ2-2; 11 bases are a match to TRBD2. The ends lost 2 bases at V and 1 base at J; junction bases unmatched: 7. CDR3 length equals 18 residues. Germline V CDR1 and CDR2: SGHRS, YFSETQ. CDR3 loop: CASSFSRGLAVNTGELFF. In DNA form, the CDR3 reads TGCGCCAGCAGCTTTAGCCGGGGACTAGCGGTGAACACCGGGGAGCTGTTTTTT.

This clonotype was observed many times. This chain connects TRBV10-2 to TRBJ2-7, with D hard to call. Trimming left V 0 bases short and J 1 base short, with 10 bases between. The CDR3 length is 15 residues. Germline CDR1 WSHSY, CDR2 SAAADI. CDR3 amino acids: CASSESGSASYEQYF. For the CDR3, the DNA is TGCGCCAGCAGTGAGTCCGGCTCTGCTTCCTACGAGCAGTACTTC.

A few counts support this clonotype. V is TRBV5-1 and J is TRBJ2-1; D call uncertain. The germline V gene encodes CDR1 SGHRS and CDR2 YFSETQ. The CDR3 totals 16 residues. V lost 3 bases, J lost 4 bases, and 17 bases lay in between. The CDR3 region has the DNA TGCGCCAGCAGCTGGTTCTACTCGCGAACGTACAATGAGCAGTTCTTC. Amino acids: CASSWFYSRTYNEQFF.

The CDR3 is CASSDLRLGETQYF. CDR3 DNA sequence: TGTGCCAGCAGTGACCTCAGACTAGGAGAGACCCAGTACTTC. The chain recombines TRBV25-1 with TRBJ2-5, with D perhaps matching TRBD2 (6 bases). CDR1 is MGHDK, CDR2 SYGVNS, per germline. Trimming removed 3 bases from V and 4 bases from J, with 12 bases in between. CDR3 size: 14 residues.

In its sample, this clonotype was seen a few times. This chain links TRBV6-5 with TRBJ1-6, with 8 nucleotides matching TRBD1. The CDR3 length is 15 residues. Germline CDR1 and CDR2: MNHEY and SVGAGI. After removal of 2 bases from V and 7 bases from J, the junction contained 4 bases not matched to a gene. CDR3 in amino acids: CASSYGTGLNSPLHF. In DNA, the CDR3 is TGTGCCAGCAGTTACGGGACAGGCTTAAATTCACCCCTCCACTTT.

This chain joins TRBV5-1 and TRBJ1-1, with TRBD1 matching 7 bases. Per germline, CDR1 SGHRS and CDR2 YFSETQ. V lost 1 base to trimming and J lost 5 bases; unmatched junction nucleotides: 2. The length of the CDR3 is 13 residues. Here the CDR3 reads CASSLWGQTEAFF. DNA of the CDR3: TGCGCCAGCAGCTTGTGGGGACAGACTGAAGCTTTCTTT.

The rearrangement links TRBV12-3 or TRBV12-4 to TRBJ2-3; the D is unclear. Trimming cost V 6 bases and J 2 bases, with 15 bases left between them. The CDR3 has 15 residues. CDR3 nucleotide sequence: TGTGCCAGCAGGGGTGCGGCAGTACACACAGATACGCAGTATTTT. Protein sequence: CASRGAAVHTDTQYF.

The V and J genes are TRBV20-1 and TRBJ2-3; D perhaps matches TRBD2 (7 bases). Trimming took 6 bases from V and 0 from J, leaving 13 bases between them. This CDR3 comprises 14 residues. CDR1 and CDR2 (germline): DFQATT, SNEGSKA (reference sequence). CDR3 coding DNA: TGCAGTGCGAAGCGGGACACTAGCACAGATACGCAGTATTTT. Translated, it gives CSAKRDTSTDTQYF.

The chain has TRBV21-1 and TRBJ1-4; TRBD1, the table's D call, lacks a check against the DNA. TRBV21-1 is a pseudogene segment. This CDR3 is built from 22 residues. Here the CDR3 DNA reads TGTGCCAGCAGCAGAGGACAGGCCCATTGCCTCCGCCCCATAAATCCTAATGAAAAACTGTTTTTT. Protein: CASSRGQAHCLRPINPNEKLFF.

At least ten counts were recorded for this clonotype. The chain uses TRBV29-1 and TRBJ2-3, with D tentatively TRBD2 (5 bases). The germline gives CDR1 SQVTM, CDR2 ANQGSEA. This CDR3 has 12 residues. The CDR3 bases are TGCAGTCAAGCGGTTAGCACAGATACGCAGTATTTT. Translation: CSQAVSTDTQYF.

This sequence joins TRBV25-1 and TRBJ1-2; no clear D gene. Trimming removed 4 bases from V and 2 bases from J, with 14 bases in between. CDR1 and CDR2 (germline): MGHDK, SYGVNS. The CDR3 is 15 amino acids. In nucleotides, the CDR3 is TGTGCCAGCAGTGCCTCGAGCCGACGGAACTATGGCTACACCTTC. Translation: CASSASSRRNYGYTF.

The table lists this clonotype with a few counts. The chain couples TRBV20-1 to TRBJ2-7; D gene unclear. The CDR3 totals 13 residues. Trimming removed 3 bases from V and 0 bases from J, with 9 bases in between. CDR1 and CDR2 from the germline V gene are DFQATT and SNEGSKA (reference sequence). The CDR3 is CSASSQVSYEQYF. CDR3 nucleotides: TGCAGTGCTAGCTCACAAGTCTCCTACGAGCAGTACTTC.

This chain connects TRBV18 to TRBJ2-1; TRBD2 aligns across 7 bases. This CDR3 has 18 amino acids. In germline, CDR1 is KGHSH, CDR2 LQKENI. V was pared by 2 bases and J by 5 bases, with 15 bases of the junction left unmatched. CDR3 region: CASSPNSPTAGFHNEQFF. CDR3 bases: TGTGCCAGCTCACCAAACTCCCCTACAGCGGGATTCCACAATGAGCAGTTCTTC.

A few counts support this clonotype. The V call is TRBV20-1, the J call TRBJ1-2, with 8 bases that match TRBD1. V lost 3 bases and J lost 8; bases outside the gene matches: 5. Germline CDR1 reads DFQATT; CDR2 reads SNEGSKA (reference sequence). This CDR3 has 12 amino acids. The CDR3 DNA reads as TGCAGTGCTAGCGACAGGGGTCGCGGCTACACCTTC. Its translation is CSASDRGRGYTF.

The V gene is TRBV27, the J gene TRBJ2-3; 12 bases match TRBD1. This CDR3 is built from 17 residues. Germline lookup yields CDR1 MNHEY and CDR2 SMNVEV (reference sequence). After removal of 1 base from V and 3 bases from J, the junction contained 5 bases not matched to a gene. This chain's CDR3 is CASSLWGQGAPTDTQYF. CDR3 nucleotide sequence: TGTGCCAGCAGTTTATGGGGACAGGGGGCTCCGACAGATACGCAGTATTTT.

This rearrangement joins TRBV7-8 to TRBJ2-4; D uncertain. This CDR3 region has 13 residues. The V and J ends lost 2 bases and 7 bases respectively, with 9 bases between them. Germline CDR1 and CDR2: SGHVS and FQNEAQ. Here the CDR3 DNA reads TGTGCCAGCAGCTTACCCCTCGAGAACATTCAGTACTTC. As protein: CASSLPLENIQYF.